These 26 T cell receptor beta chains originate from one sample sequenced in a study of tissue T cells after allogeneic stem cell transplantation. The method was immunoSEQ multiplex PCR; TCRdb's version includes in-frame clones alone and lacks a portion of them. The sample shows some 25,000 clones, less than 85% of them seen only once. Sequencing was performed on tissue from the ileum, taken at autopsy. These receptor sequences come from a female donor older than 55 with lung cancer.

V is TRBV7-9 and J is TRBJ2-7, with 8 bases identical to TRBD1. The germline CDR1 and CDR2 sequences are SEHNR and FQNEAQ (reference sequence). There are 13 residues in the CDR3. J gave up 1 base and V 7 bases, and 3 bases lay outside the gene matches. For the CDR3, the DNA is TGTGCCAGCACTGGACAGGGATCCTACGAGCAGTACTTC. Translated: CASTGQGSYEQYF.

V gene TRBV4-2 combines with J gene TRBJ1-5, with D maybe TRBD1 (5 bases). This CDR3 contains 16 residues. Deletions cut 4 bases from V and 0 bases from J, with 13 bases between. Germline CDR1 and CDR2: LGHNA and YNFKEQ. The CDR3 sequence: CASSLDRAYSNQPQHF. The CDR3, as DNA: TGTGCCAGCAGCCTCGACAGAGCTTATAGCAATCAGCCCCAGCATTTT.

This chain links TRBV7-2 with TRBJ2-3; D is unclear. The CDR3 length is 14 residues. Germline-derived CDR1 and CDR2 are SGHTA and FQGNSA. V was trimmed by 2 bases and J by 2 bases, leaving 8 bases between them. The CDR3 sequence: CASSLRGPTDTQYF. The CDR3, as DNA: TGTGCCAGCAGCTTACGCGGACCCACAGATACGCAGTATTTT.

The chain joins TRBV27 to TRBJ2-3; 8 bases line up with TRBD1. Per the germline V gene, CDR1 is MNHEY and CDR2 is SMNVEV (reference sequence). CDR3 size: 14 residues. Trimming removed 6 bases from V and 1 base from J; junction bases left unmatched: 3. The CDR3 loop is CASRPGQGTDTQYF. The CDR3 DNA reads TGTGCCAGCAGACCGGGACAGGGCACAGATACGCAGTATTTT.

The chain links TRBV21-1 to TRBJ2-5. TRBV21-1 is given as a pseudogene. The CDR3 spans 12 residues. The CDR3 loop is CASSALQETQYF. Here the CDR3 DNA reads TGTGCCAGCAGCGCCTTACAAGAGACCCAGTACTTC.

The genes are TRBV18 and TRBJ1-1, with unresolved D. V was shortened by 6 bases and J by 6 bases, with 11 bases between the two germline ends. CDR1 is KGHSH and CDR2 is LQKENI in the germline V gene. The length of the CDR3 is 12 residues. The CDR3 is CASSAGGSEAFF. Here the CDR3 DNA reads TGTGCCAGCTCCGCGGGAGGATCTGAAGCTTTCTTT.

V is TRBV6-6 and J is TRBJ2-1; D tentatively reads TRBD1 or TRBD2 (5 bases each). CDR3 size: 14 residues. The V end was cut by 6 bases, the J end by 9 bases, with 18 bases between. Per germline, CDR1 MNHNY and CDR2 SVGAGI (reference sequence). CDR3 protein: CASRGDGPVSEQFF. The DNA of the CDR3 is TGTGCCAGCAGGGGGGACGGGCCCGTGAGTGAGCAGTTCTTC.

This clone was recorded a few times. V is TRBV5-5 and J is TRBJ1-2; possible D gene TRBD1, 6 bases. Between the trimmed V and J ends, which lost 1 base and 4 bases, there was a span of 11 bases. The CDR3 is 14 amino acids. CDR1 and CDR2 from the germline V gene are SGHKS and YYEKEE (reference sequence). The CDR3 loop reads CASSLTGNAYGYTF. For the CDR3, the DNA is TGTGCCAGCAGCTTGACAGGGAATGCCTATGGCTACACCTTC. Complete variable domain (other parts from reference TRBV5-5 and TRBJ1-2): DAGVTQSPTHLIKTRGQQVTLRCSPISGHKSVSWYQQVLGQGPQFIFQYYEKEERGRGNFPDRFSARQFPNYSSELNVNALLLGDSALYLCASSLTGNAYGYTFGSGTRLTVV.

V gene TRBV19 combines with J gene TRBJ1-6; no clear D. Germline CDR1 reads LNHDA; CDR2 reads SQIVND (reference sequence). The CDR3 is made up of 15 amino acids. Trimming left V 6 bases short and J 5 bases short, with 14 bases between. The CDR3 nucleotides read TGTGCCAGTAGATCCGGACCCCGGAATAATTCACCCCTCCACTTT. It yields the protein CASRSGPRNNSPLHF.

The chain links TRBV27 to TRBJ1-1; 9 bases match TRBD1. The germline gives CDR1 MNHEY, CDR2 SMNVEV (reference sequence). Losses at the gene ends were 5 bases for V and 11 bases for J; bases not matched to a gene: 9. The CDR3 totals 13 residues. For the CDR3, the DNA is TGTGCCAGCAGTCCGGACAGGGGAACGAGTGCTTTCTTT. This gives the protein CASSPDRGTSAFF.

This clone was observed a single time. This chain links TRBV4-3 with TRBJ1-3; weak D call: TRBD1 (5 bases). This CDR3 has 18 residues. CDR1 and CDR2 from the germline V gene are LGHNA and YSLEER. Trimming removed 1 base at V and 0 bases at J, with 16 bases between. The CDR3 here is CASSQGLSRGGSGNTIYF. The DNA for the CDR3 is TGCGCCAGCAGCCAAGGGTTGTCACGGGGCGGCTCTGGAAACACCATATATTTT.

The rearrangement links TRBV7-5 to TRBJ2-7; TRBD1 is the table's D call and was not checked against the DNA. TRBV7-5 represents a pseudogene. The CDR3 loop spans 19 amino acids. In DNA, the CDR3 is TGTGCCAGAAGCTTAATTAAGGGGTCCCAGGGGGCTGTTTCCTACGAGCAGTACTTC. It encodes CARSLIKGSQGAVSYEQYF.

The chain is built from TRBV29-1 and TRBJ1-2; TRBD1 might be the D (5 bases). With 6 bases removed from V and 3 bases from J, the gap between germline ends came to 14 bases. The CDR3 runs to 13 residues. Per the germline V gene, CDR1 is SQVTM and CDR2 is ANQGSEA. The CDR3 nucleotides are TGCAGCGTCACCCCCAAAGGGGACTATGGCTACACCTTC. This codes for CSVTPKGDYGYTF.

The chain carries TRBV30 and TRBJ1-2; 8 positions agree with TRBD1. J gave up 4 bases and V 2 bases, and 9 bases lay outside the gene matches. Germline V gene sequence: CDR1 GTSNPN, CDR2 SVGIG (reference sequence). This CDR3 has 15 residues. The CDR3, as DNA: TGTGCCTGGAGTTGGTCGGACAGGGCTTTCTATGGCTACACCTTC. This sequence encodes CAWSWSDRAFYGYTF.

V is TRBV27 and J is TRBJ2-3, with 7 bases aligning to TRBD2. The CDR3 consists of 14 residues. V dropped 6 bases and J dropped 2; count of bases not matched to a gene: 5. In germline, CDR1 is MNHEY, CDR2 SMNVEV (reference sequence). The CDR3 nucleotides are TGTGCCAGCAGCTATGGACTAGACACAGATACGCAGTATTTT. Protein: CASSYGLDTDTQYF.

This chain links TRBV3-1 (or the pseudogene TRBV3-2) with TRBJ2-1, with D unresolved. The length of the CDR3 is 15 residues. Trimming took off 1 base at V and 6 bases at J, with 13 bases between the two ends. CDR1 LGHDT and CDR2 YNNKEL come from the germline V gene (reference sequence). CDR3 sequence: CASSQGSNWANEQFF. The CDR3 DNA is TGTGCCAGCAGCCAAGGGTCAAATTGGGCCAATGAGCAGTTCTTC.

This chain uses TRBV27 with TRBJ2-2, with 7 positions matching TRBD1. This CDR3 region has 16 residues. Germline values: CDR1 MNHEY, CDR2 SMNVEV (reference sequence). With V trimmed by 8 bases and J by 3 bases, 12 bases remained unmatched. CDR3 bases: TGTGCCAGCTCGTCATACAGGGGCGGAGACACCGGGGAGCTGTTTTTT. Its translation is CASSSYRGGDTGELFF.

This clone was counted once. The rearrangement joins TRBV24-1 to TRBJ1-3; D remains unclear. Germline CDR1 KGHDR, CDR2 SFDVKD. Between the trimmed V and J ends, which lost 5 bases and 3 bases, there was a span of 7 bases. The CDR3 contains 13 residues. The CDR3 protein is CATSGVNGNTIYF. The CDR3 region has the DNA TGTGCCACCAGTGGTGTAAATGGAAACACCATATATTTT.

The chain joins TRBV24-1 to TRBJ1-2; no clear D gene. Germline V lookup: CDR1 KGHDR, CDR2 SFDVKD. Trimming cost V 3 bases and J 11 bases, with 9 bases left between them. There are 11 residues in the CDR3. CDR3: CATSDRWQYTF. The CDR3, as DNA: TGTGCCACCAGTGATCGGTGGCAATACACCTTC.

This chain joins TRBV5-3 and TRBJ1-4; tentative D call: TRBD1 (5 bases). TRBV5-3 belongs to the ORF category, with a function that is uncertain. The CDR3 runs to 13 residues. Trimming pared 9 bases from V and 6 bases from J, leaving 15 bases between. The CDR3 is CANPGRPYEKLFF. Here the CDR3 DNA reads TGTGCCAACCCGGGACGGCCTTATGAAAAACTGTTTTTT.

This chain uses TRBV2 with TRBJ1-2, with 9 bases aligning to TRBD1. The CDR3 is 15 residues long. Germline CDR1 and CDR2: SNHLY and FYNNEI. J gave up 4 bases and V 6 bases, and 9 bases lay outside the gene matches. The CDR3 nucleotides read TGTGCCAGCAGGATGGGGGACAGGGTGTTCTATGGCTACACCTTC. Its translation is CASRMGDRVFYGYTF.

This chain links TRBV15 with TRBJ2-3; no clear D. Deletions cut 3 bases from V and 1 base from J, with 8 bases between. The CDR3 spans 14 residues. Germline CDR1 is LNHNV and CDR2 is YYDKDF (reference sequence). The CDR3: CATSRDGGTDTQYF. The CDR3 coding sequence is TGTGCCACCAGCAGGGACGGAGGCACAGATACGCAGTATTTT.

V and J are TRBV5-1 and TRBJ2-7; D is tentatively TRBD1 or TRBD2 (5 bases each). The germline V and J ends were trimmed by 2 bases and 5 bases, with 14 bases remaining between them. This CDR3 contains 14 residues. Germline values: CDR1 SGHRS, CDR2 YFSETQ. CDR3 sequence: CASSFPGTADEQYF. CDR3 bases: TGCGCCAGCAGCTTCCCCGGGACCGCGGACGAGCAGTACTTC.

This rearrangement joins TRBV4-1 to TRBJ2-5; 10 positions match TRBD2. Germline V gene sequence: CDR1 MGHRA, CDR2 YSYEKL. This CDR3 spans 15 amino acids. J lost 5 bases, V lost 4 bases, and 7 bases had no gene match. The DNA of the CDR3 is TGCGCCAGCAGCCGGCAGCGGGGGGGATTCGAGACCCAGTACTTC. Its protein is CASSRQRGGFETQYF.

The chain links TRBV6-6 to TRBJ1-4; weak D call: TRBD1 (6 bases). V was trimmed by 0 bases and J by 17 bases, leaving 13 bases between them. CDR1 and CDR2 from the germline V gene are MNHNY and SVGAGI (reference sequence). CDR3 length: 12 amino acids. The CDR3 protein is CASSYSGGQIFF. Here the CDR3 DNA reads TGTGCCAGCAGTTACTCGGGGGGACAAATTTTTTTT.

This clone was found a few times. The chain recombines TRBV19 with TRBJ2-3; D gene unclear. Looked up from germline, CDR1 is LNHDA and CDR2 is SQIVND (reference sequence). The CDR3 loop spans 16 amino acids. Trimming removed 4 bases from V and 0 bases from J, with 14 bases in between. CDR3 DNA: TGTGCCAGTAGTACCTGGGCGTCGACTAGCACAGATACGCAGTATTTT. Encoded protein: CASSTWASTSTDTQYF.